The present T cell receptor (beta chain) was sequenced within a study of neoadjuvant anti-PD-1 for oral cavity cancer. For the study at large: Around day 43, patients without progression received a fourth nivolumab dose before surgery.

Note on this clone: Its antigen is unidentified.

The sample's time point: after neoadjuvant nivolumab, at surgical resection. Patients had newly diagnosed, untreated stage II-IVA oral cavity squamous cell carcinoma. The patients had HPV-negative, locally advanced oral cavity squamous cell carcinoma. Clones were sequenced by immunoSEQ multiplex PCR, and TCRdb holds only the in-frame ones, with some missing. The sample lists roughly 24,000 clones; around 26% were seen once. The CDR3 length is 14 residues. Germline values: CDR1 SGHAT, CDR2 FQNNGV. V gave up 3 bases and J gave up 1 base, with 9 bases separating them. Study-wide findings and caveats: Only a few patients per response group were TCR-analyzed; validation needed.

The input for sequencing was tumor tissue, taken after nivolumab (anti-PD-1) treatment. This clonotype was sampled from a person between 35 and 79 years old with oral cavity squamous cell carcinoma. The chain links TRBV11-2 to TRBJ1-2; D uncertain. The CDR3 nucleotides read TGTGCCAGCAGCTTGTTCTGGGGTAACTATGGCTACACCTTC. It is translated as CASSLFWGNYGYTF. Supplemented by reference TRBV11-2 and TRBJ1-2, the full variable domain reads EAGVAQSPRYKIIEKRQSVAFWCNPISGHATLYWYQQILGQGPKLLIQFQNNGVVDDSQLPKDRFSAERLKGVDSTLKIQPAKLEDSAVYLCASSLFWGNYGYTFGSGTRLTVV.